This T cell receptor beta chain was captured by sequencing in a study of blood T cells in healthy people across ages (dated by TCRdb to about 2015). A note on the overall study: In model experiments, template switching captured roughly one uniquely barcoded TCR beta cDNA molecule for every two T cells. The study measured age-related changes in TCR beta repertoire diversity using deep sequencing normalized with unique cDNA molecular identifiers. The donors were split into four age groups: young (average roughly 15 years), middle-aged (around 40), aged (around 67) and long-lived (under 85). To avoid experimental bias, donors of different ages were spread randomly across the sequencing lanes. Two additional independent replicas of 1 million unique cDNA reads from the same blood draw were analyzed for two donors (one aged 18 to 30 and one aged 80 or older). The investigation overall reported the following: Compared with the aged group, the long-lived group had more naive CD4+ T cells, fewer expanded clones and increased TCR diversity, suggesting age selection. Observed TCR beta diversity correlated strongly with the percentage of naive T cells measured by flow cytometry. Because profiling used bulk unsorted PBMCs, naive and antigen-experienced compartments could not be compared conclusively. As age increased, observed TCR beta diversity per million T cells dropped in a roughly linear way, and a significant reduction was already evident by age 40. Because donor CMV infection status was unknown, age-related changes in expanded clonotypes were potentially confounded. Estimates of total diversity based on one million sequenced T cells were regarded as lower bounds and as underestimates.

CDR1 and CDR2 were assigned from the germline V gene as MNHEY and SVGAGI. The CDR3 spans 16 residues, from the cysteine through the phenylalanine. Only the CDR3 region is kept as DNA, spanning 48 bases read in frame from base 1. The V end gives up 4 bases and the J end 7 bases, leaving 15 bases in the junction not matched to a gene. For this clonotype: The antigen it recognizes is unknown. No quality values exist for individual bases; no much larger clone is one base distant.

The library was made by 5' RACE. Sequencing used an Illumina HiSeq 2500. A second roughly 6 to 12 cycle PCR used a sample-barcoded 5' primer and a J-beta primer mix. A unique molecular identifier was introduced onto each TCR beta cDNA molecule by a template-switch 5' adaptor carrying 12 random nucleotides. Each sample yielded at least 2.5 million CDR3-containing paired-end reads. The Mint cDNA synthesis kit, primed by a TRBC-specific oligonucleotide, was used to synthesize first-strand cDNA from all RNA. All cDNA was treated with uracil-DNA glycosylase and then went through a first 18-cycle PCR with the universal primers M1SS and BC2_uni_R. The original methods were these. Each sample was normalized by randomly selecting 1 million high-quality reads, each carrying a distinct molecular identifier. Reads sharing molecular identifiers were discarded rather than binned into consensus sequences. MiTCR, run with a Q25 quality threshold and the strictest error-elimination algorithm, handled CDR3 identification, clonotype clustering and error correction. Lower-bound total TCR beta diversity was estimated with a nonparametric unseen species model using Euler transformation. The public reads were run again by TCRdb, first through fastp at Q25 and then through MiXCR, and only productive beta chains were kept. Entries that share a CDR3 protein sequence are merged under the most common genes and DNA. In this record, the V and J calls reflect TCRdb's handling and not the investigators' own analysis. The sample yields about 1,400,000 distinct CDR3 sequences; 35% to 45% were counted once. The ten largest clones add up to 7.9% of the sample.

The roughly 42 donors, aged about 6 to 90 years, were systemically healthy Caucasian individuals from Russia. Ten milliliters of peripheral blood were drawn from each donor into EDTA-treated Vacutainer tubes. Ficoll-Paque density-gradient centrifugation was used to isolate PBMCs, with at least 6.5 million per sample. Total RNA, at least 5.5 micrograms per sample, was extracted from PBMCs with Trizol reagent. For every donor, an aliquot of PBMCs went through flow cytometry to measure the percentages of naive CD45RAhigh/CD27high T cells. Sequenced input: blood. This TCR was recovered from a woman between 18 and 30 years old in good health. The sequence links TRBV6-5 to TRBJ2-7; 8 junctional bases match TRBD2. The nucleotides read TGTGCCAGCAGTTTTAGCGGGGTGAGCTCCTACAATGAGCAGTACTTC. It translates to CASSFSGVSSYNEQYF.